Shown below are 31 T cell receptor beta chains from a single sample sequenced in a study of control samples from healthy donors and cancer patients. Measured with immunoSEQ multiplex PCR; TCRdb has only the in-frame clones, and not every one. The sample gives around 19,000 clones, approximately 78% of which show up once; around 28% is in the top ten. Sequences were obtained from PBMCs. The source of these receptors is a man older than 75 with head and neck cancer.

This rearrangement joins TRBV7-9 to TRBJ1-1; TRBD1 matches 9 bases. J was trimmed by 5 bases and V by 5 bases; bases with no gene match: 6. CDR1 SEHNR and CDR2 FQNEAQ come from the germline V gene (reference sequence). The CDR3 extends over 14 amino acids. The CDR3 protein is CASSDGQGRTEAFF. CDR3 sequence (DNA): TGTGCCAGCAGCGACGGACAGGGGAGGACTGAAGCTTTCTTT. Filled out from reference TRBV7-9 and TRBJ1-1, the complete variable domain reads DTGVSQNPRHKITKRGQNVTFRCDPISEHNRLYWYRQTLGQGPEFLTYFQNEAQLEKSRLLSDRFSAERPKGSFSTLEIQRTEQGDSAMYLCASSDGQGRTEAFFGQGTRLTVV.

This clone came up a few times. The rearrangement links TRBV29-1 to TRBJ2-3; D gene uncertain. This CDR3 has 14 residues. Germline loops: CDR1 SQVTM, CDR2 ANQGSEA. The V and J ends lost 4 bases and 1 base respectively, with 12 bases between them. The CDR3 here is CSVVIIQGTDTQYF. The CDR3 DNA is TGCAGCGTTGTAATAATTCAGGGCACAGATACGCAGTATTTT.

The chain has TRBV10-3 and TRBJ2-3; 9 nucleotides agree with TRBD1. The CDR3 has 15 amino acids. Trimming took 6 bases from V and 3 from J; bases not matched to a gene: 7. Germline V gives CDR1 ENHRY, CDR2 SYGVKD. The DNA of the CDR3 is TGTGCCATCAGCGCCCCCGGGACAGGGACAGATACGCAGTATTTT. Translated: CAISAPGTGTDTQYF.

The genes are TRBV7-2 and TRBJ2-5; 7 bases match TRBD2. V lost 1 base to trimming and J lost 4 bases; unmatched junction nucleotides: 6. Germline loops: CDR1 SGHTA, CDR2 FQGNSA. The CDR3 extends over 15 amino acids. Here the CDR3 reads CASSLGGREGETQYF. The CDR3 nucleotides are TGTGCCAGCAGCTTAGGGGGCAGGGAGGGAGAGACCCAGTACTTC.

This chain joins TRBV5-1 and TRBJ2-7; a weak D match, TRBD2 (7 bases). V was trimmed by 5 bases and J by 4 bases, leaving 16 bases between them. The CDR3 sequence is 14 residues long. Germline loops: CDR1 SGHRS, CDR2 YFSETQ. CDR3 loop: CASSHPGGHYEQYF. As DNA, the CDR3 is TGCGCCAGCAGTCACCCGGGGGGCCATTACGAGCAGTACTTC.

Only a few counts were recorded for this clone. The chain combines TRBV24-1 with TRBJ1-1; TRBD1 might be the D (6 bases). Trimming pared 1 base from V and 0 bases from J, leaving 8 bases between. This CDR3 region has 15 residues. Germline CDR1 and CDR2: KGHDR and SFDVKD. CDR3 in amino acids: CATSDFQGMNTEAFF. The CDR3 DNA reads as TGTGCCACCAGTGATTTCCAGGGGATGAACACTGAAGCTTTCTTT.

This clone showed up just once. This chain joins TRBV27 and TRBJ1-2; a possible D gene is TRBD1 (5 bases). Germline assignment: CDR1 MNHEY and CDR2 SMNVEV (reference sequence). V was cut by 6 bases and J by 2 bases, with 10 bases left in between. The CDR3 spans 13 residues. In DNA, the CDR3 is TGTGCCAGCAGACCGGAGGGGAACTATGGCTACACCTTC. This encodes CASRPEGNYGYTF.

J is TRBJ2-2 and V is TRBV9, with TRBD1 identical over 7 bases. The germline CDR1 and CDR2 sequences are SGDLS and YYNGEE. J gave up 5 bases and V 3 bases, and 7 bases lay outside the gene matches. This CDR3 has 15 amino acids. CDR3 protein: CASSAEGQFTGELFF. The CDR3, as DNA: TGTGCCAGCAGCGCCGAGGGACAGTTTACCGGGGAGCTGTTTTTT.

The chain combines TRBV3-1 (or the pseudogene TRBV3-2) with TRBJ2-5; D is ambiguous. With 3 bases removed from V and 5 bases from J, the gap between germline ends came to 10 bases. The germline CDR1 and CDR2 sequences are LGHDT and YNNKEL (reference sequence). This CDR3 has 13 amino acids. The CDR3 loop reads CASSHSSLETQYF. In DNA, the CDR3 is TGTGCCAGCAGCCATTCAAGTCTGGAGACCCAGTACTTC.

The rearrangement links TRBV4-1 to TRBJ1-5; D is unclear. Germline V CDR1 and CDR2: MGHRA, YSYEKL. The V end was cut by 0 bases, the J end by 2 bases, with 14 bases between. The CDR3 spans 17 residues. Here the CDR3 reads CASSQEIPAGRNQPQHF. CDR3 bases: TGCGCCAGCAGCCAAGAAATCCCCGCCGGTCGCAATCAGCCCCAGCATTTT.

The chain joins TRBV6-1 to TRBJ1-5; D call uncertain. This CDR3 spans 14 amino acids. V lost 1 base and J lost 1, with 5 bases in between. Germline-derived CDR1 and CDR2 are MNHNS and SASEGT. The CDR3 DNA is TGTGCCAGCAGTGAAGGTCGGAGCAATCAGCCCCAGCATTTT. Translating it yields CASSEGRSNQPQHF.

CDR3 DNA sequence: TGTGCCAGCAGCGGAGCCAGTGAGCAGTTCTTC. Translating gives CASSGASEQFF. The chain recombines TRBV7-9 with TRBJ2-1; D not certain. The CDR3 has 11 amino acids. V lost 5 bases to trimming and J lost 9 bases, with 8 bases between them. The germline CDR1 and CDR2 sequences are SEHNR and FQNEAQ (reference sequence). Supplemented by reference TRBV7-9 and TRBJ2-1, the full variable domain reads DTGVSQNPRHKITKRGQNVTFRCDPISEHNRLYWYRQTLGQGPEFLTYFQNEAQLEKSRLLSDRFSAERPKGSFSTLEIQRTEQGDSAMYLCASSGASEQFFGPGTRLTVL.

Here the CDR3 DNA reads TGCGCCAGCAGCCTTGGACAGGGAGGGGACTATGGCTACACCTTC. This gives the protein CASSLGQGGDYGYTF. This sequence joins TRBV5-1 and TRBJ1-2; 8 bases are shared with TRBD1. The CDR3 length is 15 residues. Trimming cost V 4 bases and J 3 bases; bases outside gene matches: 8. The germline V gene encodes CDR1 SGHRS and CDR2 YFSETQ. The full variable domain, rest sourced from reference TRBV5-1 and TRBJ1-2, is KAGVTQTPRYLIKTRGQQVTLSCSPISGHRSVSWYQQTPGQGLQFLFEYFSETQRNKGNFPGRFSGRQFSNSRSEMNVSTLELGDSALYLCASSLGQGGDYGYTFGSGTRLTVV.

In its sample, this clone was seen once. The chain has TRBV9 and TRBJ2-3, with 15 bases identical to TRBD2. V dropped 4 bases and J dropped 5; count of bases not matched to a gene: 5. CDR3 size: 16 residues. CDR1 and CDR2 (germline): SGDLS, YYNGEE. Written as DNA, the CDR3 is TGTGCCAGCAGCCCGGGACTAGCGGGGGGCTTAGATACGCAGTATTTT. Translation: CASSPGLAGGLDTQYF.

Note on this clone: The DNA is omitted, as the CDR3 cannot be located on it reliably, and the CDR3 follows TCRdb's listing. J is TRBJ2-4 and V is TRBV5-6. The CDR3 region is 14 residues in length, termini included. Germline V gives CDR1 SGHDT, CDR2 YYEEEE. The CDR3 is CASSFGSGSHPGYF.

V gene TRBV7-9 combines with J gene TRBJ1-1; D unclear. Trimming took off 1 base at V and 12 bases at J, with 9 bases between the two ends. This CDR3 has 11 residues. The germline CDR1 and CDR2 sequences are SEHNR and FQNEAQ (reference sequence). As DNA, the CDR3 is TGTGCCAGCAGCTTAGAAAGGGATCCTTTCTTT. Translation gives CASSLERDPFF. Looking up the rest from reference TRBV7-9 and TRBJ1-1 gives the full variable domain: DTGVSQNPRHKITKRGQNVTFRCDPISEHNRLYWYRQTLGQGPEFLTYFQNEAQLEKSRLLSDRFSAERPKGSFSTLEIQRTEQGDSAMYLCASSLERDPFFGQGTRLTVV.

This clone was detected a few times. This chain links TRBV28 with TRBJ1-2; D might be TRBD1 (5 bases). The CDR3 runs to 18 residues. The V gene lost 5 bases and the J gene lost 0 bases, with 22 bases spanning the gap. Germline lookup yields CDR1 MDHEN and CDR2 SYDVKM. The CDR3 sequence is CASSPEGRDSRTNYGYTF. DNA of the CDR3: TGTGCCAGCAGTCCCGAGGGAAGGGACTCTAGGACTAACTATGGCTACACCTTC.

V and J are TRBV4-2 and TRBJ1-1; 8 nucleotides agree with TRBD1. After removal of 4 bases from V and 7 bases from J, the junction contained 8 bases not matched to a gene. The CDR3 covers 14 residues. The V gene's germline CDR1 is LGHNA and CDR2 YNFKEQ. The CDR3 region is CASSRETGAGEAFF. The CDR3 DNA reads as TGTGCCAGCAGCCGAGAGACAGGGGCGGGTGAAGCTTTCTTT.

The chain recombines TRBV7-9 with TRBJ2-1; no clear D. The germline V gene encodes CDR1 SEHNR and CDR2 FQNEAQ (reference sequence). This CDR3 comprises 13 residues. V was trimmed by 2 bases and J by 5 bases, leaving 7 bases between them. The CDR3 coding sequence is TGTGCCAGCAGCTTAAGTATGAACAATGAGCAGTTCTTC. Translation gives CASSLSMNNEQFF.

The DNA for the CDR3 is TGCAGCGTTGATCCTGGACTCCAACCGTATGGCTACACCTTC. Translation gives CSVDPGLQPYGYTF. This sequence joins TRBV29-1 and TRBJ1-2; D is undetermined. The V gene's germline CDR1 is SQVTM and CDR2 ANQGSEA. V was cut by 3 bases and J by 5 bases, with 16 bases left in between. The CDR3 consists of 14 residues. Complete variable domain (other parts from reference TRBV29-1 and TRBJ1-2): SAVISQKPSRDICQRGTSLTIQCQVDSQVTMMFWYRQQPGQSLTLIATANQGSEATYESGFVIDKFPISRPNLTFSTLTVSNMSPEDSSIYLCSVDPGLQPYGYTFGSGTRLTVV.

In DNA form, the CDR3 reads TGTGCCAGCAGCTTCCAGGGGGCTTCTAACTATGGCTACACCTTC. Amino acid sequence: CASSFQGASNYGYTF. The rearrangement links TRBV7-2 to TRBJ1-2, with 8 bases fitting TRBD1. The length of the CDR3 is 15 residues. V trimming: 3 bases; J trimming: 0 bases; junction bases outside the gene matches: 3. Germline CDR1 reads SGHTA; CDR2 reads FQGNSA.

The chain uses TRBV9 and TRBJ2-2; tentative D call: TRBD1 (6 bases). The V gene lost 0 bases and the J gene lost 4 bases, with 10 bases spanning the gap. Germline V gene lookup returns CDR1 SGDLS and CDR2 YYNGEE. The CDR3 is made up of 15 amino acids. The CDR3 region has the DNA TGTGCCAGCAGCGTAGTAGGGGGAATCACCGGGGAGCTGTTTTTT. This gives the protein CASSVVGGITGELFF.

The chain recombines TRBV9 with TRBJ2-7; 9 bases fit TRBD1. With V trimmed by 0 bases and J by 4 bases, 11 bases remained unmatched. This CDR3 is built from 17 residues. CDR1 is SGDLS, CDR2 YYNGEE, per germline. The CDR3 DNA is TGTGCCAGCAGCGTAGGACCTTCTGGGACAGGGTATTACGAGCAGTACTTC. This gives the protein CASSVGPSGTGYYEQYF.

The rearrangement joins TRBV5-8 to TRBJ1-4; D might be TRBD1 (6 bases). The CDR3 loop spans 14 amino acids. CDR1 is SGHTS and CDR2 is YDEGEE in the germline V gene. The ends were cut back, 5 bases at V and 2 bases at J, with 10 bases in the middle. CDR3 coding DNA: TGTGCCAGCAGTCACAGGGTGACTAATGAAAAACTGTTTTTT. Its translation: CASSHRVTNEKLFF.

The chain links TRBV13 to TRBJ2-6, with D uncertain. CDR3 length: 16 amino acids. V lost 1 base and J 2 bases, leaving 9 bases between the germline ends. CDR1 and CDR2 (germline): PRHDT, FYEKMQ (reference sequence). Written as DNA, the CDR3 is TGTGCCAGCAGCTTAGTTTCCGGAACTGGGGCCAACGTCCTGACTTTC. As protein: CASSLVSGTGANVLTF.

V is TRBV6-5 and J is TRBJ1-5, with D possibly being TRBD1 (5 bases). The CDR3 has 13 amino acids. Germline assignment: CDR1 MNHEY and CDR2 SVGAGI. Trimming stripped 8 bases from V and 2 bases from J, with 10 bases between. This chain's CDR3 is CASRQSRNQPQHF. Written as DNA, the CDR3 is TGTGCCAGCCGACAGTCCCGCAATCAGCCCCAGCATTTT.

This sequence joins TRBV2 and TRBJ1-5; D ambiguous. V was pared by 4 bases and J by 6 bases, with 10 bases between. The CDR3 length is 13 residues. Germline V CDR1 and CDR2: SNHLY, FYNNEI. CDR3: CASSGRMGQPQHF. The CDR3 coding sequence is TGTGCCAGCAGTGGAAGAATGGGTCAGCCCCAGCATTTT.

The J gene is TRBJ2-5, the V gene TRBV3-1 (or the pseudogene TRBV3-2), with 7 bases identical to TRBD1. CDR3 length equals 15 residues. Germline V gene sequence: CDR1 LGHDT, CDR2 YNNKEL (reference sequence). The ends lost 0 bases at V and 2 bases at J; junction bases unmatched: 3. The CDR3 sequence: CASSQELRGQETQYF. The DNA for the CDR3 is TGTGCCAGCAGCCAAGAGCTCAGGGGGCAAGAGACCCAGTACTTC.

This chain links TRBV29-1 with TRBJ2-3; unclear D gene. Trimming removed 3 bases from V and 2 bases from J, with 9 bases in between. Germline V gene data show CDR1 as SQVTM and CDR2 as ANQGSEA. The length of the CDR3 is 13 residues. CDR3 bases: TGCAGCGTTGAGGCCCCGGCCACAGATACGCAGTATTTT. Its translation: CSVEAPATDTQYF.

This clone has only a few counts. The chain has TRBV3-1 (or the pseudogene TRBV3-2) and TRBJ1-1; no definite D call. V lost 3 bases and J lost 1, with 12 bases in between. CDR1 is LGHDT, CDR2 YNNKEL, per germline (reference sequence). This CDR3 is built from 15 residues. The chain's CDR3 is CASSQVGTANTEAFF. The CDR3 DNA reads as TGTGCCAGCAGCCAGGTGGGCACAGCGAACACTGAAGCTTTCTTT.

The chain employs TRBV5-1 and TRBJ2-7; 7 positions match TRBD2. This CDR3 has 13 residues. V shed 5 bases, J shed 4 bases, and the junction held 6 bases outside the gene matches. Germline CDR1 and CDR2: SGHRS and YFSETQ. The DNA of the CDR3 is TGCGCCAGCAGACCCGGCGGGGGTTACGAGCAGTACTTC. Residues: CASRPGGGYEQYF.